One and the same sample provided the 17 T cell receptor beta chains below, sequenced in a study of T cells in Graves' hyperthyroidism and ophthalmopathy. Amplified TCR beta CDR3 regions derived from RNA transcripts. The TCR CDR3 was amplified in a first-round RT-PCR using the HTBI primer set. TCRdb processed the multiplex PCR reads anew with MiXCR; each CDR3 protein has one entry. The sample has some 800,000 distinct CDR3 sequences; 38% are singletons. Material for sequencing was blood. Receptors were obtained from a man between 18 and 35 years old with Graves' hyperthyroidism.

The rearrangement uses TRBV9 and TRBJ1-1, with D unclear. From germline, CDR1 is SGDLS and CDR2 YYNGEE. The CDR3 is 16 residues long. The ends were cut back, 0 bases at V and 0 bases at J, with 12 bases in the middle. For the CDR3, the DNA is TGTGCCAGCAGCGTAGTTCCGGGAGGGATGAACACTGAAGCTTTCTTT. Its protein product is CASSVVPGGMNTEAFF.

This chain joins TRBV11-2 and TRBJ2-3; D not resolved. Germline V gene data show CDR1 as SGHAT and CDR2 as FQNNGV. CDR3 length: 15 amino acids. Trimming pared 5 bases from V and 0 bases from J, leaving 12 bases between. DNA of the CDR3: TGTGCCAGCAGCCCAGGAAGCTTTAGCACAGATACGCAGTATTTT. Its protein product is CASSPGSFSTDTQYF.

This sequence joins TRBV7-9 and TRBJ2-7; D uncertain. The V end was cut by 5 bases, the J end by 9 bases, with 11 bases between. The CDR3 has 11 amino acids. The V gene's germline CDR1 is SEHNR and CDR2 FQNEAQ (reference sequence). The CDR3 bases are TGTGCCAGCAGCCCGATCTCGGGGCAGTACTTC. This gives the protein CASSPISGQYF.

This clonotype was counted a few times. The J gene is TRBJ2-7, the V gene TRBV7-2; the D is unclear. The V end was cut by 1 base, the J end by 1 base, with 11 bases between. This CDR3 has 15 residues. Per germline, CDR1 SGHTA and CDR2 FQGNSA. The chain's CDR3 is CASSLVPDGSYEQYF. CDR3 coding DNA: TGTGCCAGCAGCTTAGTACCGGACGGATCCTACGAGCAGTACTTC.

This clonotype was detected only a few times. The gene calls are TRBV4-1 and TRBJ1-6, with a possible D match to TRBD1 (5 bases). Germline assignment: CDR1 MGHRA and CDR2 YSYEKL. V was cut by 5 bases and J by 0 bases, with 14 bases left in between. The CDR3 loop spans 17 amino acids. The CDR3 sequence is CASSATGGGSYNSPLHF. CDR3 DNA: TGCGCCAGCAGCGCCACAGGCGGGGGCTCCTATAATTCACCCCTCCACTTT.

The table lists this clonotype with a few counts. The V call is TRBV5-4, the J call TRBJ2-5, with TRBD2 matching 11 bases. Germline values: CDR1 SGHNT, CDR2 YYREEE (reference sequence). The CDR3 totals 14 residues. V was pared by 4 bases and J by 5 bases, with 4 bases of the junction left unmatched. The CDR3 DNA is TGTGCCAGCAGCCCACTAGCGGGAGACGAGACCCAGTACTTC. Its protein is CASSPLAGDETQYF. The whole variable domain, filled in from reference TRBV5-4 and TRBJ2-5, reads ETGVTQSPTHLIKTRGQQVTLRCSSQSGHNTVSWYQQALGQGPQFIFQYYREEENGRGNFPPRFSGLQFPNYSSELNVNALELDDSALYLCASSPLAGDETQYFGPGTRLLVL.

In the case of this clonotype: Germline is not matched at one junction end, which may reflect a read error. V gene TRBV29-1 combines with J gene TRBJ2-1; a weak D match, TRBD1 (6 bases). There are 11 residues in the CDR3. The V gene's germline CDR1 is SQVTM and CDR2 ANQGSEA. CDR3 DNA: TGCAGCGCTGAAGAGGCGAGGGGGAAGTTCTTC. It codes for CSAEEARGKFF.

This clonotype was counted at least ten times. The chain employs TRBV29-1 and TRBJ2-7, with 10 bases matching TRBD1. This CDR3 spans 14 amino acids. V lost 3 bases and J lost 2; bases outside the gene matches: 4. Germline values: CDR1 SQVTM, CDR2 ANQGSEA. The CDR3 DNA follows: TGCAGCGTTGAGGGGACAGGGGAAACCTACGAGCAGTACTTC. It yields the protein CSVEGTGETYEQYF.

This clonotype was counted between two and nine times. V is TRBV5-1 and J is TRBJ2-5; TRBD2 agrees at 10 bases. The V segment lost 4 bases and the J segment 1 base; nucleotides outside the gene matches: 10. The CDR3 totals 17 residues. Germline CDR1 and CDR2: SGHRS and YFSETQ. The CDR3 loop is CASSPMVGLAAQETQYF. CDR3 DNA: TGCGCCAGCAGCCCAATGGTAGGACTAGCGGCCCAAGAGACCCAGTACTTC. Full variable domain (rest looked up from reference TRBV5-1 and TRBJ2-5): KAGVTQTPRYLIKTRGQQVTLSCSPISGHRSVSWYQQTPGQGLQFLFEYFSETQRNKGNFPGRFSGRQFSNSRSEMNVSTLELGDSALYLCASSPMVGLAAQETQYFGPGTRLLVL.

The V and J genes are TRBV7-8 and TRBJ2-6; no definite D call. The CDR3 length is 14 residues. With 8 bases removed from V and 0 bases from J, the gap between germline ends came to 8 bases. The V gene's germline CDR1 is SGHVS and CDR2 FQNEAQ. This CDR3 reads CASGLGSGANVLTF. In DNA form, the CDR3 reads TGTGCCAGCGGTCTTGGCTCTGGGGCCAACGTCCTGACTTTC.

The chain couples TRBV7-9 to TRBJ2-2, with 7 bases lining up with TRBD2. J lost 5 bases, V lost 8 bases, and 11 bases had no gene match. Germline loops: CDR1 SEHNR, CDR2 FQNEAQ (reference sequence). The CDR3 is made up of 15 amino acids. This CDR3 reads CASPPLGGKTGELFF. In nucleotides, the CDR3 is TGTGCCAGCCCTCCGTTGGGAGGGAAAACCGGGGAGCTGTTTTTT.

The chain has TRBV2 and TRBJ1-2; unclear D gene. The CDR3 is 14 amino acids. Germline lookup yields CDR1 SNHLY and CDR2 FYNNEI. With 0 bases removed from V and 12 bases from J, the gap between germline ends came to 17 bases. CDR3 sequence (DNA): TGTGCCAGCAGTGAAGCGCTTCGAGGCAGGATGAACACCTTC. Encoded protein: CASSEALRGRMNTF. The full variable domain, in which reference TRBV2 and TRBJ1-2 provide the parts outside the CDR3, is EPEVTQTPSHQVTQMGQEVILRCVPISNHLYFYWYRQILGQKVEFLVSFYNNEISEKSEIFDDQFSVERPDGSNFTLKIRSTKLEDSAMYFCASSEALRGRMNTFGSGTRLTVV.

In its sample, this clonotype was seen many times. The V call is TRBV25-1, the J call TRBJ2-5; D possibly matches TRBD1 or TRBD2 (5 bases each). The V gene's germline CDR1 is MGHDK and CDR2 SYGVNS. Trimming left V 1 base short and J 4 bases short, with 10 bases between. This CDR3 spans 14 amino acids. CDR3 DNA: TGTGCCAGCAGTGAATCCCCTGGGGGAGAGACCCAGTACTTC. Translation gives CASSESPGGETQYF.

The chain carries TRBV9 and TRBJ2-6; TRBD2 matches 10 bases. Germline V gene lookup returns CDR1 SGDLS and CDR2 YYNGEE. V gave up 5 bases and J gave up 7 bases; unmatched junction bases: 6. The CDR3 is 15 amino acids. CDR3 in amino acids: CASSWGTSVANVLTF. The CDR3 bases are TGTGCCAGCAGTTGGGGGACTAGCGTAGCCAACGTCCTGACTTTC.

The J gene is TRBJ2-7, the V gene TRBV7-2; TRBD2 matches 7 bases. CDR1 is SGHTA, CDR2 FQGNSA, per germline. The CDR3 runs 15 residues. Trimming removed 3 bases from V and 4 bases from J; junction bases left unmatched: 9. The CDR3 protein is CASSFGAGAGYEQYF. CDR3 sequence (DNA): TGTGCCAGCAGCTTCGGGGCGGGAGCTGGGTACGAGCAGTACTTC.

This clonotype was recorded only once. A much larger clonotype is one base distant, so this may be a read error. The V call is TRBV10-3, the J call TRBJ1-1, with 9 bases that match TRBD1. CDR1 and CDR2 from the germline V gene are ENHRY and SYGVKD. The CDR3 is made up of 18 amino acids. Losses at the gene ends were 7 bases for V and 0 bases for J; bases not matched to a gene: 15. The CDR3 nucleotides are TGTGCCATCAAGCCGGGACAGGGAGCCGCCCCCATGAACACTGAAGCTTTCTTT. It specifies CAIKPGQGAAPMNTEAFF.

V and J are TRBV3-1 and TRBJ1-3, with D possibly TRBD1 on 5 matching bases. The CDR3 is 14 residues long. Trimming pared 1 base from V and 6 bases from J, leaving 10 bases between. The germline CDR1 and CDR2 sequences are LGHDT and YNNKEL (reference sequence). The CDR3 sequence is CASSQGQSLNTIYF. The CDR3 DNA follows: TGTGCCAGCAGCCAAGGACAGAGTTTAAACACCATATATTTT.